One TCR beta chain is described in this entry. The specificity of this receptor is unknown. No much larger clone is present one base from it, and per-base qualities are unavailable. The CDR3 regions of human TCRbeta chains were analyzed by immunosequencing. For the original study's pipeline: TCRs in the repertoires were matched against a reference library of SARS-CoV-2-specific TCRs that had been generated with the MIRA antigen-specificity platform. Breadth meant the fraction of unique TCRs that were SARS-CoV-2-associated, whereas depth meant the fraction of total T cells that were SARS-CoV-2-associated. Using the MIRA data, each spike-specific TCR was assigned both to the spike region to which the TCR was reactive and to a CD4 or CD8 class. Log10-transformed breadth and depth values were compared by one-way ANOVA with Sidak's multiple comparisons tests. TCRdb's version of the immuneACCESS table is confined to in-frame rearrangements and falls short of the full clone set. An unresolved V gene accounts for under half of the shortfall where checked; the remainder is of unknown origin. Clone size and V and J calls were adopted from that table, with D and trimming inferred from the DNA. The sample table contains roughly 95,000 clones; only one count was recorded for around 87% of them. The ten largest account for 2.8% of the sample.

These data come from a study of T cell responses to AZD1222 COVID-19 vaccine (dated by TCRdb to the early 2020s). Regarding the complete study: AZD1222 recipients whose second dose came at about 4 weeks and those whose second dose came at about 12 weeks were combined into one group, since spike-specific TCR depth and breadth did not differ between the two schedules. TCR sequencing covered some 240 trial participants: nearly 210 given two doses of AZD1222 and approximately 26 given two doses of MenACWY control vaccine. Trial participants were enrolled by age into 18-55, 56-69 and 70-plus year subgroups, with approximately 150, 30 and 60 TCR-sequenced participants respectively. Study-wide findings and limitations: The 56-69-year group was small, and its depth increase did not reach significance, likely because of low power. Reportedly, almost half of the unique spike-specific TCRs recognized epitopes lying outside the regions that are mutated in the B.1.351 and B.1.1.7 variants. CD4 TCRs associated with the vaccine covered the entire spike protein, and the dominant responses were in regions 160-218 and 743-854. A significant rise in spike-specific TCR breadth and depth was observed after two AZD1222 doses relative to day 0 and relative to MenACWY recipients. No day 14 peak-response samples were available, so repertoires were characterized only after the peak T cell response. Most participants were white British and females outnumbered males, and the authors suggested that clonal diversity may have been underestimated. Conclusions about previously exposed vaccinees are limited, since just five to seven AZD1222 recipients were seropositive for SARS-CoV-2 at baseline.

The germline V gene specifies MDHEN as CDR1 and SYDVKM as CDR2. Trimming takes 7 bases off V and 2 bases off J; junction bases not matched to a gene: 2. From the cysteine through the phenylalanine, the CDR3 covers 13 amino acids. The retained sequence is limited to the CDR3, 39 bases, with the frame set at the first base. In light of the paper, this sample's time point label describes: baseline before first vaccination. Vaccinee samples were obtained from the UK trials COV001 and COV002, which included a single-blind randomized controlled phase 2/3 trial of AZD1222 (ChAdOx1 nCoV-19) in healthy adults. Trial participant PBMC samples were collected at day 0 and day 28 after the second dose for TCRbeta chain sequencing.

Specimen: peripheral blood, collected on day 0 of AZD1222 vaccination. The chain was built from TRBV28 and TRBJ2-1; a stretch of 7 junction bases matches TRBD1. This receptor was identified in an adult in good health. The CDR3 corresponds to CASKTGTYNEQFF. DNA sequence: TGTGCCAGCAAGACAGGGACCTACAATGAGCAGTTCTTC.